A selection of T cell receptor beta chains follows, all from one sample in a study of blood T cell repertoires in COVID-19. Sequencing used immunoSEQ multiplex PCR; TCRdb keeps in-frame clones, though not all of them. The data show 250,000 to 300,000 clones, 70% to 90% seen once. Material: PBMCs or T cells enriched from blood (not recorded which). All receptors derive from a man aged 18 to 30 who had recovered from COVID-19. The CDR3 runs from the conserved cysteine through the conserved F or W. A D gene is named only where the DNA matches it firmly. Only some rows state a clone size, as once, few, many or a class for expanded clones.

clone size,J gene,D gene,V gene,CDR3 protein,CDR3 DNA
NA,TRBJ2-3,TRBD2,TRBV7-2,CASSFGLGRDTQYF,TGTGCCAGCAGCTTCGGACTAGGCAGAGATACGCAGTATTTT
few,TRBJ1-1,NA,TRBV15,CATSRDFPLQGSEAFF,TGTGCCACCAGCAGAGATTTCCCCCTACAGGGATCTGAAGCTTTCTTT
NA,TRBJ2-7,NA,TRBV7-9,CASSLIRDSEQYF,TGTGCCAGCAGCTTAATCCGAGATTCCGAGCAGTACTTC
NA,TRBJ2-5,TRBD2,TRBV4-2,CASSPLPGGHETQYF,TGTGCCAGCAGCCCTCTCCCGGGGGGGCATGAGACCCAGTACTTC
NA,TRBJ2-1,TRBD2,TRBV7-6,CASSVSGIDEQFF,TGTGCCAGCAGCGTTAGCGGGATCGATGAGCAGTTCTTC
NA,TRBJ1-2,NA,TRBV7-6,CASSSAGGAGGYTF,TGTGCCAGCAGCTCGGCTGGGGGGGCTGGTGGCTACACCTTC
NA,TRBJ2-2,NA,TRBV30,CAWTGSINTGELFF,TGTGCCTGGACAGGTTCGATTAACACCGGGGAGCTGTTTTTT
NA,TRBJ1-6,NA,TRBV12-5,CASGLATGLPNSPLHF,TGTGCTAGTGGTTTGGCCACAGGGTTGCCGAATTCACCCCTCCACTTT
once,TRBJ1-2,TRBD1,TRBV27,CASRKTGSYGYTF,TGTGCCAGCAGGAAGACAGGGTCCTATGGCTACACCTTC
NA,TRBJ1-5,TRBD1,TRBV5-5,CASSRGQGTRDQPQHF,TGTGCCAGCAGCCGGGGACAGGGGACGAGGGATCAGCCCCAGCATTTT
NA,TRBJ2-7,TRBD1,TRBV19,CASSIGDRVGEQYF,TGTGCCAGTAGTATAGGGGACAGGGTCGGGGAGCAGTACTTC
NA,TRBJ2-7,NA,TRBV7-2,CASSLAAGDYEQYF,TGTGCCAGCAGCTTAGCCGCAGGGGACTACGAGCAGTACTTC
NA,TRBJ1-1,NA,TRBV13,CASSLGPQGMNTEAFF,TGTGCCAGCAGCTTAGGTCCTCAGGGGATGAACACTGAAGCTTTCTTT
NA,TRBJ1-1,NA,TRBV14,CASSQRWGVNTEAFF,TGTGCCAGCAGCCAAAGGTGGGGCGTCAACACTGAAGCTTTCTTT
NA,TRBJ2-7,NA,TRBV19,CASKGGGSYEQYF,TGTGCCAGTAAGGGGGGAGGGTCCTACGAGCAGTACTTC
NA,TRBJ2-7,NA,TRBV5-6,CASSLGQGKYEQYF,TGTGCCAGCAGCTTGGGCCAGGGTAAATACGAGCAGTACTTC
NA,TRBJ2-7,NA,TRBV28,CASSFGQDYEQYF,TGTGCCAGCAGTTTCGGTCAGGACTACGAGCAGTACTTC
NA,TRBJ1-1,NA,TRBV5-1,CASSWNTGSTEAFF,TGCGCCAGCAGCTGGAATACAGGGAGCACTGAAGCTTTCTTT
NA,TRBJ1-1,TRBD1,TRBV5-6,CASSLYRGMNTEAFF,TGTGCCAGCAGCTTATACAGGGGCATGAACACTGAAGCTTTCTTT
NA,TRBJ1-5,NA,TRBV7-8,CASSLVDFRGGGNQPQHF,TGTGCCAGCAGCTTAGTTGATTTCAGGGGCGGAGGCAATCAGCCCCAGCATTTT
NA,TRBJ1-2,TRBD1,TRBV5-5,CASSPAGQENYGYTF,TGTGCCAGCAGCCCCGCGGGACAGGAAAACTATGGCTACACCTTC
NA,TRBJ2-7,TRBD1,TRBV27,CASSGTGGYEQYF,TGTGCCAGCTCCGGGACAGGGGGCTACGAGCAGTACTTC
NA,TRBJ1-5,NA,TRBV7-9,CASSGVGNQPQHF,TGTGCCAGTTCGGGGGTAGGCAATCAGCCCCAGCATTTT
NA,TRBJ2-7,TRBD1,TRBV4-1,CASSQSAGQGYYEQYF,TGCGCCAGCAGCCAATCAGCGGGACAGGGCTACTACGAGCAGTACTTC
NA,TRBJ1-1,TRBD1,TRBV18,CASSHNGQGANTEAFF,TGTGCCAGCTCACATAATGGCCAGGGGGCGAACACTGAAGCTTTCTTT
NA,TRBJ1-5,NA,TRBV2,CASSAGDSNQPQHF,TGTGCCAGCAGTGCAGGGGACAGCAATCAGCCCCAGCATTTT
NA,TRBJ2-3,NA,TRBV6-2/TRBV6-3,CASSYGSANLADTQYF,TGTGCCAGCAGTTACGGGAGCGCGAACTTGGCAGATACGCAGTATTTT
NA,TRBJ2-3,NA,TRBV12-3/TRBV12-4,CASSPTSTDTQYF,TGTGCCAGCAGCCCGACTAGCACAGATACGCAGTATTTT
NA,TRBJ2-7,TRBD2,TRBV30,CAWSRDYSYEQYF,TGTGCCTGGAGTCGGGACTACTCCTACGAGCAGTACTTC
NA,TRBJ2-1,TRBD2,TRBV4-1,CASSQDNGGGNEQFF,TGCGCCAGCAGCCAAGATAACGGGGGGGGGAATGAGCAGTTCTTC
NA,TRBJ2-7,NA,TRBV5-1,CASSQDSVTYEQYF,TGCGCCAGCAGCCAGGACAGTGTTACCTACGAGCAGTACTTC
NA,TRBJ1-6,NA,TRBV6-1,CASSEDRVSPLHF,TGTGCCAGCAGTGAAGACAGGGTTTCACCCCTCCACTTT
NA,TRBJ2-1,NA,TRBV7-9,CASSPPLRGITYNEQFF,TGTGCCAGCAGCCCTCCTCTCAGGGGTATTACCTACAATGAGCAGTTCTTC
NA,TRBJ1-1,NA,TRBV5-4,CASSFGAYTEAFF,TGTGCCAGCAGCTTCGGTGCGTACACTGAAGCTTTCTTT
NA,TRBJ1-1,NA,TRBV19,CASSTGITEAFF,TGTGCCAGTAGCACAGGGATCACTGAAGCTTTCTTT
NA,TRBJ2-1,TRBD1,TRBV6-4,CASSDSTGGYNEQFF,TGTGCCAGCAGTGACTCGACAGGGGGCTACAATGAGCAGTTCTTC
NA,TRBJ1-1,NA,TRBV18,CASSPSRDEAFF,TGTGCCAGCTCCCCTTCCAGGGATGAAGCTTTCTTT
NA,TRBJ1-5,NA,TRBV7-9,CASSAGDQPQHF,TGTGCCAGCAGTGCGGGGGATCAGCCCCAGCATTTT
NA,TRBJ2-3,NA,TRBV4-1,CASSPMLQDTQYF,TGCGCCAGCAGCCCCATGTTACAAGATACGCAGTATTTT
NA,TRBJ1-4,NA,TRBV28,CASRPSGNSEKLFF,TGTGCCAGCCGTCCCTCAGGGAATAGTGAAAAACTGTTTTTT
NA,TRBJ1-1,NA,TRBV3-1/TRBV3-2,CASSPGVTEAFF,TGTGCCAGCAGCCCAGGTGTCACTGAAGCTTTCTTT
NA,TRBJ1-5,TRBD1,TRBV2,CASSRGQGRDQPQHF,TGTGCCAGCAGCCGCGGACAGGGTAGGGATCAGCCCCAGCATTTT
NA,TRBJ2-1,TRBD2,TRBV19,CASSIDSGRSFNEQFF,TGTGCCAGTAGTATAGACAGCGGGAGGAGTTTCAATGAGCAGTTCTTC
NA,TRBJ2-7,NA,TRBV19,CASSPLRAREQYF,TGTGCCAGTAGTCCCTTGAGGGCCAGGGAGCAGTACTTC
NA,TRBJ2-7,NA,TRBV7-6,CASSSTSGSRGEQYF,TGTGCCAGCAGCTCCACCTCAGGGTCACGCGGCGAGCAGTACTTC
NA,TRBJ1-6,NA,TRBV12-3/TRBV12-4,CASSLPNSPLHF,TGTGCCAGCTCACTCCCTAATTCACCCCTCCACTTT
few,TRBJ2-1,TRBD2,TRBV6-5,CASSYRLAGAHEQFF,TGTGCCAGCAGTTACAGACTAGCGGGAGCTCATGAGCAGTTCTTC
NA,TRBJ1-2,TRBD1,TRBV7-3,CASSLPGGYGYTF,TGTGCCAGCAGCTTACCAGGGGGCTATGGCTACACCTTC
NA,TRBJ2-6,NA,TRBV19,CASSSGQSSGANVLTF,TGTGCCAGTAGTTCCGGACAGTCGTCCGGGGCCAACGTCCTGACTTTC
NA,TRBJ2-1,TRBD2,TRBV7-6,CASSYGSGGVDEQFF,TGTGCCAGCAGCTATGGCAGCGGGGGGGTCGATGAGCAGTTCTTC
medium-sized,TRBJ1-3,NA,TRBV14,CASSPRLNSGNTIYF,TGTGCCAGCAGCCCCCGACTGAACTCTGGAAACACCATATATTTT
few,TRBJ2-5,TRBD1,TRBV5-1,CASSRWGQGFQETQYF,TGCGCCAGCAGCAGGTGGGGACAGGGGTTCCAAGAGACCCAGTACTTC
NA,TRBJ2-7,NA,TRBV10-1,CASSYGLGEQYF,TGCGCCAGCAGCTATGGGCTTGGCGAGCAGTACTTC
NA,TRBJ2-5,NA,TRBV24-1,CATSDLVGGPRRQETQYF,TGTGCCACCAGTGATTTGGTCGGGGGACCGAGGAGACAAGAGACCCAGTACTTC